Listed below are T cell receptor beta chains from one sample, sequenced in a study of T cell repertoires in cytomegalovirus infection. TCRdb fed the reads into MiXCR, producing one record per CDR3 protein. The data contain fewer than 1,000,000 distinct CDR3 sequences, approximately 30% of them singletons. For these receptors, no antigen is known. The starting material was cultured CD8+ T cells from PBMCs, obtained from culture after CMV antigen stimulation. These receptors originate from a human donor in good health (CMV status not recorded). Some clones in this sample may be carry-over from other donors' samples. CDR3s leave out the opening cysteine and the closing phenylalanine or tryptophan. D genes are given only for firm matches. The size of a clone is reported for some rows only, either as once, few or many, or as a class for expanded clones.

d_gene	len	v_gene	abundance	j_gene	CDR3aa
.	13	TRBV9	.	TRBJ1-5	ASSVGGGTNQPQH
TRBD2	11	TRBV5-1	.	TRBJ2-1	ASSLGDYDEQF
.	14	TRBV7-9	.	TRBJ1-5	ASSSDYGGSNQPQH
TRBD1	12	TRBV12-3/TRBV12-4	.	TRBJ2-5	ASSPGQPRKTQY
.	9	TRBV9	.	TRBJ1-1	ASSVGPRAF
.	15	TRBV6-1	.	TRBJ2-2	ASSEPLLGGYTGELF
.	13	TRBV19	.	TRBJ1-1	ASSTPGRVNTEAF
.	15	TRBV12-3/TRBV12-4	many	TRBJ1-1	ASSLWGQPMLEAEAF
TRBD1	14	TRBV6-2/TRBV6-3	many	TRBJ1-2	ASSYLSVDRGYGYT
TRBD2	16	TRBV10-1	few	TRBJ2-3	ASSMPGLAGVNTDTQY
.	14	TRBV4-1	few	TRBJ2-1	ASSSTSPGGFGEQF
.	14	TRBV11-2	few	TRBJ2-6	ASSLNRASGANVLT
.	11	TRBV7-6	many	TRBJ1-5	ASSLEFLKPQH
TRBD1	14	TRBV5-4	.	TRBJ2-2	ASSLVQGFFSGELF
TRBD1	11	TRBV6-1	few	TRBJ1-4	ATRQGTNEKLF
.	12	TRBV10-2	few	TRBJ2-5	ASTQRRGQETQY
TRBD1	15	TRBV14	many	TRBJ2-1	ASSQGEQGVPRNEQF
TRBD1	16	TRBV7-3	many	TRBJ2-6	ASGRDRAENSGANVLT
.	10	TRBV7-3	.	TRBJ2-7	ASTRDSYEQY
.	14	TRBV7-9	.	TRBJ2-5	ASSSGQWAYQETQY
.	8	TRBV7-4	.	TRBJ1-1	ASSLDGTF
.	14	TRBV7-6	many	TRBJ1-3	ASSHLTGDSGNTIY
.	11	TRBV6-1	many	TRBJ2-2	ASATSNTGELF
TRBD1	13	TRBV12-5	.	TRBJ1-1	ASQSDRSLLSEAF
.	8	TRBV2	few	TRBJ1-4	ASSGEKLF
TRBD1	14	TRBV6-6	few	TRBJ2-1	ASRLRTGGRGNEQF
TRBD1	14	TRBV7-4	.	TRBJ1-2	ASWTQGKDWNYGYT
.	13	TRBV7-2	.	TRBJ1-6	ASSPLARANSPLH
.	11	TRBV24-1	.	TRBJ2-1	ATQRLQDKEQF
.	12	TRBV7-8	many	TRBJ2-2	ASSLSGGTGELF
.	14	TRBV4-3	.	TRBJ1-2	ASSQDRRDRNYGYT
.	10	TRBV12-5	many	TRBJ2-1	ASGQTSVNLF
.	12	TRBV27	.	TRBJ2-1	ASSPYRVYNEQF
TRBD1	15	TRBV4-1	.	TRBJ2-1	ASSQDPQGILYNEQF
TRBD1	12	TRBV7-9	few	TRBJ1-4	ASSGQATNEKLF
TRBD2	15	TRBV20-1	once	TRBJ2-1	SARELAGDHRREEQF
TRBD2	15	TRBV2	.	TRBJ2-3	AILSSDGSGTTDTQY
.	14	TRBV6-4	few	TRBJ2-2	ASSPLLVTGSGELF
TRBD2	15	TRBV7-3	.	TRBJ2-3	ASSLAPRLASTDTQY
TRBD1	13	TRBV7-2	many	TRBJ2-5	ASSLTGGGMGPQY
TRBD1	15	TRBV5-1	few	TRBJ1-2	ASSFPRDRETNYGYT
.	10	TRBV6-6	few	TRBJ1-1	ASNHLGTEAF
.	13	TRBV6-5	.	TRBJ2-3	ASSYSRQTTDTQY
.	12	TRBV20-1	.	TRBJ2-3	SARDFVASDTQY
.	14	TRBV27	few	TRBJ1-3	ASSLYGRGVGNTIY
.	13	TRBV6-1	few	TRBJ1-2	ASSESTDPIYGYT
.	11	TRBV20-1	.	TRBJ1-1	SARQRGGTEAF
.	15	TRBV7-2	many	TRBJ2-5	ASSLLFVGPIQETQY
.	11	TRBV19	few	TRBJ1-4	ASTGKLGDKLF
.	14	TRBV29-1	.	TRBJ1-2	SVVGERKSPNYGYT
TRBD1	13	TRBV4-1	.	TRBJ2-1	ASSQGTGFLNEQF
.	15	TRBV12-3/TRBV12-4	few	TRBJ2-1	ASSLLLGGGRGNEQF
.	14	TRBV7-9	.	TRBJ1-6	ASSHPRTLIDSPLH